This T cell receptor (beta chain) was sequenced for a study of CD8 T cells in Susac syndrome. Sequencing of TCR beta was performed on blood CD8+ T cells and on blood CD4+ T cells. cDNA came from around 0.5 to 1 ug RNA primed by random hexamers. Across 54 Vbeta and 13 Jbeta, immunoSEQ multiplex PCR amplified TCR beta CDR3. TCRdb re-derived calls from the immunoSEQ multiplex PCR reads in MiXCR, one entry per CDR3 protein. The sample shows under 20,000 distinct CDR3 sequences, 85% to 95% of them seen only once. V gave up 6 bases and J gave up 2 bases; unmatched junction bases: 4. Germline V gene lookup returns CDR1 MNHEY and CDR2 SMNVEV (reference sequence). The CDR3 length is 14 residues.

The chain is built from TRBV27 and TRBJ2-7, with 10 bases identical to TRBD1. Sequencing was performed on CD8+ T cells from PBMCs. This sequence originates from a human donor in good health. The DNA for the CDR3 is TGTGCCAGCAGCTTGGGGACAGGGGCCTACGAGCAGTACTTC. It encodes CASSLGTGAYEQYF.